One and the same sample provided the 24 T cell receptor beta chains below, sequenced in a study of blood T cell repertoires in COVID-19. The method was immunoSEQ multiplex PCR; TCRdb's version includes in-frame clones alone and lacks a portion of them. The table includes some 230,000 clones, 70% to 90% detected once. The specimen sequenced was peripheral blood. The receptors derive from a man in his thirties or forties who had recovered from COVID-19.

V and J are TRBV12-3 or TRBV12-4 and TRBJ2-7, with a tentative D call TRBD1 (5 bases). Trimming cost V 5 bases and J 0 bases, with 8 bases left between them. CDR3 length equals 13 residues. The CDR3 sequence: CASSTGNSYEQYF. CDR3 bases: TGTGCCAGCAGTACAGGAAACTCCTACGAGCAGTACTTC.

This chain connects TRBV5-4 to TRBJ1-2; unclear D gene. The V gene's germline CDR1 is SGHNT and CDR2 YYREEE (reference sequence). The CDR3 extends over 11 amino acids. The germline V and J ends were trimmed by 0 bases and 7 bases, with 4 bases remaining between them. The CDR3 bases are TGTGCCAGCAGCTTGGGGCCTGGCTACACCTTC. It specifies CASSLGPGYTF.

This clone is a singleton in its sample. V usage is TRBV5-4 and J usage is TRBJ2-5; 9 nucleotides agree with TRBD2. Trimming at V came to 2 bases and at J to 2 bases, leaving 1 base not matched to a gene. Germline CDR1 is SGHNT and CDR2 is YYREEE (reference sequence). This CDR3 contains 14 residues. The CDR3: CASSLTSGQETQYF. The CDR3 DNA is TGTGCCAGCAGCTTAACTAGCGGGCAAGAGACCCAGTACTTC.

The chain recombines TRBV5-4 with TRBJ1-2; no definite D call. The CDR3 length is 11 residues. The ends were cut back, 0 bases at V and 6 bases at J, with 3 bases in the middle. Germline CDR1 reads SGHNT; CDR2 reads YYREEE (reference sequence). This CDR3 reads CASSLADGYTF. Here the CDR3 DNA reads TGTGCCAGCAGCTTGGCTGATGGCTACACCTTC.

This clone is a singleton in its sample. The chain uses TRBV30 and TRBJ2-1, with 12 bases fitting TRBD2. CDR3 length equals 16 residues. V shed 1 base, J shed 3 bases, and the junction held 4 bases outside the gene matches. Germline assignment: CDR1 GTSNPN and CDR2 SVGIG (reference sequence). The CDR3 loop is CAWSAGLAGFYNEQFF. For the CDR3, the DNA is TGTGCCTGGAGTGCAGGACTAGCGGGGTTCTACAATGAGCAGTTCTTC.

J is TRBJ1-5 and V is TRBV18; D is perhaps TRBD1 (6 bases). Germline V lookup: CDR1 KGHSH, CDR2 LQKENI. The ends were cut back, 1 base at V and 7 bases at J, with 20 bases in the middle. This CDR3 comprises 17 residues. The CDR3 reads CASSPQPGGGGDQPQHF. In DNA form, the CDR3 reads TGTGCCAGCTCACCACAGCCCGGAGGGGGGGGCGACCAGCCCCAGCATTTT.

The V gene is TRBV11-3, the J gene TRBJ2-3, with a weak D call TRBD1 (7 bases). Trimming stripped 5 bases from V and 8 bases from J, with 14 bases between. This CDR3 is built from 13 residues. In germline, CDR1 is SGHNT, CDR2 YENEEA. CDR3 residues: CASSTQQGGTQYF. CDR3 sequence (DNA): TGTGCCAGCAGCACCCAGCAGGGGGGTACGCAGTATTTT.

In this sample, this clone turned up a few times. The CDR3 loop reads CAIRFRQGGKETQYF. In DNA form, the CDR3 reads TGTGCCATCAGATTTAGACAGGGTGGGAAAGAGACCCAGTACTTC. The genes are TRBV10-3 and TRBJ2-5; 7 bases map to TRBD1. The CDR3 is 15 residues long. From germline, CDR1 is ENHRY and CDR2 SYGVKD. V lost 6 bases and J lost 3; bases outside the gene matches: 10.

The rearrangement uses TRBV19 and TRBJ2-5; 9 bases match TRBD1. Germline V gives CDR1 LNHDA, CDR2 SQIVND (reference sequence). The CDR3 has 16 residues. V gave up 3 bases and J gave up 5 bases; unmatched junction bases: 10. CDR3 protein: CASSITLGQGRETQYF. Here the CDR3 DNA reads TGTGCCAGTAGTATTACCTTGGGACAGGGCAGGGAGACCCAGTACTTC.

The sample holds one count of this clone. The J gene is TRBJ1-2, the V gene TRBV7-2; 11 bases line up with TRBD1. V was pared by 3 bases and J by 5 bases, with 5 bases of the junction left unmatched. CDR1 is SGHTA and CDR2 is FQGNSA in the germline V gene. The length of the CDR3 is 15 residues. The CDR3 region is CASSLRTGGAYGYTF. CDR3 sequence (DNA): TGTGCCAGCAGCTTGAGGACAGGGGGCGCTTATGGCTACACCTTC.

The CDR3 bases are TGTGCCAGCAGCTGGGGGACAGGACCACCCAACGAGCAGTACTTC. It is translated as CASSWGTGPPNEQYF. This chain links TRBV9 with TRBJ2-7; 8 bases fit TRBD1. V shed 4 bases, J shed 5 bases, and the junction held 11 bases outside the gene matches. The CDR3 totals 15 residues. Germline V gene data show CDR1 as SGDLS and CDR2 as YYNGEE.

Comment on this clone: Other DNA sequences in the sample encode the same CDR3. The chain carries TRBV2 and TRBJ1-2, with D possibly being TRBD1 (6 bases). V lost 2 bases and J lost 7, with 14 bases in between. Germline CDR1 reads SNHLY; CDR2 reads FYNNEI. CDR3 length equals 14 residues. The chain's CDR3 is CASSELGGAGGYTF. In DNA, the CDR3 is TGTGCCAGCAGTGAACTTGGGGGGGCGGGTGGCTACACCTTC.

The genes are TRBV5-1 and TRBJ2-7; a possible D gene is TRBD1 (7 bases). Trimming left V 3 bases short and J 2 bases short, with 15 bases between. The germline CDR1 and CDR2 sequences are SGHRS and YFSETQ. The CDR3 is 15 residues long. For the CDR3, the DNA is TGCGCCAGCAGCTCGGGGGACAGCAGTACCTACGAGCAGTACTTC. It encodes CASSSGDSSTYEQYF.

The sample holds one count of this clone. The gene calls are TRBV11-2 and TRBJ2-7; D gene unclear. The CDR3 contains 13 residues. V was pared by 5 bases and J by 3 bases, with 11 bases between. Germline-derived CDR1 and CDR2 are SGHAT and FQNNGV. CDR3 sequence reads: CASSPHALYEQYF. The CDR3, as DNA: TGTGCCAGCAGCCCCCACGCACTCTACGAGCAGTACTTC.

V usage is TRBV9 and J usage is TRBJ2-7, with 11 bases lining up with TRBD2. The CDR3 length is 16 residues. Per the germline V gene, CDR1 is SGDLS and CDR2 is YYNGEE. V gave up 0 bases and J gave up 6 bases; unmatched junction bases: 8. The CDR3 spells CASSVVTSGEVGEQYF. CDR3 DNA sequence: TGTGCCAGCAGCGTAGTGACTAGCGGGGAAGTTGGCGAGCAGTACTTC.

The V gene is TRBV3-1 (or the pseudogene TRBV3-2), the J gene TRBJ1-2, with 7 bases that match TRBD1. Germline V gene sequence: CDR1 LGHDT, CDR2 YNNKEL (reference sequence). The CDR3 runs to 16 residues. The ends lost 0 bases at V and 4 bases at J; junction bases unmatched: 8. The CDR3 nucleotides are TGTGCCAGCAGCCAAGACTGGACAGGACACCCCTATGGCTACACCTTC. It specifies CASSQDWTGHPYGYTF.

This chain links TRBV6-6 with TRBJ2-5; weak D call: TRBD2 (7 bases). CDR1 is MNHNY and CDR2 is SVGAGI in the germline V gene (reference sequence). CDR3 length equals 14 residues. V was clipped by 2 bases and J by 6 bases, with 13 bases between them. The chain's CDR3 is CASSYERGQQTQYF. The DNA for the CDR3 is TGTGCCAGCAGTTACGAGCGGGGACAACAGACCCAGTACTTC.

This chain links TRBV29-1 with TRBJ2-7; possibly TRBD1 for D (6 bases). The CDR3 sequence is 14 residues long. The V gene lost 4 bases and the J gene lost 1 base, with 14 bases spanning the gap. Germline CDR1 is SQVTM and CDR2 is ANQGSEA. The CDR3 loop is CSVVSGGESYEQYF. Written as DNA, the CDR3 is TGCAGCGTTGTGAGTGGGGGCGAGTCCTACGAGCAGTACTTC.

V and J are TRBV27 and TRBJ1-5; TRBD1 matches at 8 bases. J lost 7 bases, V lost 5 bases, and 10 bases had no gene match. The CDR3 runs to 15 residues. In germline, CDR1 is MNHEY, CDR2 SMNVEV (reference sequence). Here the CDR3 DNA reads TGTGCCAGCAGTCCGCGGACAGGGCCGGGGCAGCCCCAGCATTTT. Its translation is CASSPRTGPGQPQHF.

The CDR3 coding sequence is TGTGCCAGCAGCTTGATAGGAGCTCTGCAAGAGACCCAGTACTTC. It translates to CASSLIGALQETQYF. This chain uses TRBV7-2 with TRBJ2-5; D is unresolved. The germline gives CDR1 SGHTA, CDR2 FQGNSA. The CDR3 is 15 residues long. Trimming removed 3 bases at V and 2 bases at J, with 13 bases between.

The count of this clone is one. The gene calls are TRBV19 and TRBJ1-5, with D unclear. The CDR3 extends over 12 amino acids. CDR1 and CDR2 from the germline V gene are LNHDA and SQIVND (reference sequence). V was shortened by 7 bases and J by 4 bases, with 8 bases between the two germline ends. The CDR3 sequence is CASMEGNQPQHF. CDR3 in DNA: TGTGCCAGTATGGAGGGAAATCAGCCCCAGCATTTT.

The V call is TRBV5-4, the J call TRBJ2-5; 11 bases are shared with TRBD2. Trimming cost V 0 bases and J 1 base; bases outside gene matches: 2. Germline V lookup: CDR1 SGHNT, CDR2 YYREEE (reference sequence). There are 16 residues in the CDR3. CDR3 nucleotides: TGTGCCAGCAGCTTGGGACTAGCGGGGCTCCAAGAGACCCAGTACTTC. It translates to CASSLGLAGLQETQYF.

This chain links TRBV7-2 with TRBJ1-5; unclear D gene. V lost 1 base and J lost 3, with 7 bases in between. The CDR3 loop spans 14 amino acids. Per the germline V gene, CDR1 is SGHTA and CDR2 is FQGNSA. This CDR3 reads CASSLDRYNQPQHF. CDR3 sequence (DNA): TGTGCCAGCAGCTTAGACAGATACAATCAGCCCCAGCATTTT. Drawing the rest from reference TRBV7-2 and TRBJ1-5, the complete variable domain is GAGVSQSPSNKVTEKGKDVELRCDPISGHTALYWYRQSLGQGLEFLIYFQGNSAPDKSGLPSDRFSAERTGGSVSTLTIQRTQQEDSAVYLCASSLDRYNQPQHFGDGTRLSIL.

This clone was seen a few times. The V and J genes are TRBV20-1 and TRBJ2-5; 7 nucleotides line up with TRBD2. This CDR3 has 14 amino acids. Germline CDR1 reads DFQATT; CDR2 reads SNEGSKA (reference sequence). Germline trimming cut 3 bases from V and 3 bases from J; bases unmatched to any gene: 7. The CDR3 protein is CSASFAGREETQYF. CDR3 nucleotide sequence: TGCAGTGCTAGTTTTGCAGGGAGGGAAGAGACCCAGTACTTC.